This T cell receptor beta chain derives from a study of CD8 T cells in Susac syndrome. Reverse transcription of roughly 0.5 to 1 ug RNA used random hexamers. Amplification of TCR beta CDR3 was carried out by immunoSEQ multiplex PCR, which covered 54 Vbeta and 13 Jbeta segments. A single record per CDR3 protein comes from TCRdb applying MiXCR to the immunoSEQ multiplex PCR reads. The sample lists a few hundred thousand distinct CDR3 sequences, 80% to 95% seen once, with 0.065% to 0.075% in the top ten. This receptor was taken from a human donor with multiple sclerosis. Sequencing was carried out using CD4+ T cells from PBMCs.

CDR3 sequence: CSARAGTGNTGELFF. The CDR3 region has the DNA TGCAGTGCTCGCGCCGGGACAGGGAACACCGGGGAGCTGTTTTTT. The rearrangement joins TRBV20-1 to TRBJ2-2; TRBD1 matches 8 bases. The CDR3 spans 15 residues. CDR1 is DFQATT, CDR2 SNEGSKA, per germline (reference sequence). With 5 bases clipped from V and 1 base from J, the junction kept 6 bases outside the gene matches.